This T cell receptor (beta chain) was profiled in a study of shared clonotypes between healthy human individuals. Study-wide results and caveats: Researchers found naive subsets generally carried larger estimated richness than memory subsets.

Trimming pared 2 bases from V and 0 bases from J, leaving 12 bases between. Germline CDR1 and CDR2: SGDLS and YYNGEE. The CDR3 consists of 16 residues. Comment on this clone: Antigen specificity is unknown.

The investigators split CD4+ cells into a CD45RA+ naive subset and a CD45RA-negative memory subset. Genomic DNA of every subset was divided equally among multiple immunoSEQ plates. Here immunoSEQ multiplex PCR was the method, and the copy in TCRdb shows in-frame clones only, minus some. This sample yields a few million clones, of which approximately 95% are seen a single time; 0.39% belongs to the top ten. The chain is built from TRBV9 and TRBJ1-3; D call uncertain. This receptor was taken from a man aged 18 to 30 in good health. Some clones in this sample may be carry-over from other donors' samples. Sequencing used naive CD4+ T cells from PBMCs. Subset of the sample: CD45RA+ positively selected. DNA for the CDR3: TGTGCCAGCAGCGTCGACGGCCGTACCTCTGGAAACACCATATATTTT. It codes for CASSVDGRTSGNTIYF.